Included here is one T cell receptor (beta chain) sequence, with context. This sample stems from a study of blood T cell repertoires in COVID-19. Study information: There were acute and convalescent COVID-19 samples, and they came from the United States, Italy and Spain. Sample material is recorded as cDNA or gDNA derived from T cells, B-cell-depleted T cells, or PBMCs.

Authors' processing steps: It was from reference gene primer amplification that nucleated cell counts were estimated. Sequenced by immunoSEQ multiplex PCR; TCRdb stores in-frame clones only, minus some. V and J calls and clone size follow that table, whereas D and trimming were derived from the DNA. The data show about 51,000 clones, just over 85% seen once. CDR1 and CDR2 from the germline V gene are MGHRA and YSYEKL. V was pared by 4 bases and J by 5 bases, with 11 bases between. The CDR3 is 13 amino acids. The sequencing sample was made of peripheral blood. This TCR came from a man older than 75 with active COVID-19. This chain joins TRBV4-1 and TRBJ1-2; D is uncertain. CDR3 DNA sequence: TGCGCCAGCAGCCCCAGTTTGAATTATGGCTACACCTTC. This encodes CASSPSLNYGYTF.